Below, one T cell receptor beta chain is given with its context. This sample stems from a study of blood T cell repertoires in COVID-19. On the study more broadly: Whether acute or convalescent, the COVID-19 samples came from the United States, Italy and Spain. From T cells, B-cell-depleted T cells, or PBMCs came the material, which was cDNA or gDNA.

Trimming removed 0 bases at V and 7 bases at J, with 10 bases between. The germline CDR1 and CDR2 sequences are SGDLS and YYNGEE. CDR3 length: 14 residues. Source study methods: Reference gene primer amplification in the assay estimated nucleated cell counts. Sequenced by immunoSEQ multiplex PCR; TCRdb stores in-frame clones only, minus some. The V and J calls and clone size come from that table; D and trimming were worked out from the DNA. The sample has about 36,000 clones; roughly four fifths are singletons. Specimen: peripheral blood. The rearrangement joins TRBV9 to TRBJ2-2; D not resolved. This sequence originates from a human donor in a cohort sampled during active or convalescent COVID-19. The donor label of this sample is uncertain. CDR3 bases: TGTGCCAGCAGCGTAGGACTGGATGGCGGGGAGCTGTTTTTT. Translated: CASSVGLDGGELFF.